What follows are 20 T cell receptor beta chains derived from one specimen sequenced in a study of T cells in Graves' hyperthyroidism and ophthalmopathy. The source material, RNA transcripts, was used to amplify TCR beta CDR3 regions. During a first-round RT-PCR of the TCR CDR3, the HTBI primer set was used. MiXCR, applied by TCRdb to the multiplex PCR reads, yields one record per CDR3 protein. Counted here are some 800,000 distinct CDR3 sequences, around 39% occurring once; the ten biggest clones make up around 10%. The sequenced sample was blood. The receptors derive from a young man with Graves' hyperthyroidism.

The gene calls are TRBV6-5 and TRBJ1-1; D is undetermined. Per the germline V gene, CDR1 is MNHEY and CDR2 is SVGAGI. The CDR3 contains 13 residues. V lost 0 bases and J lost 4, with 6 bases in between. This chain's CDR3 is CASSYSKITEAFF. CDR3 DNA sequence: TGTGCCAGCAGTTACTCGAAGATCACTGAAGCTTTCTTT.

This sequence joins TRBV19 and TRBJ1-4; D remains ambiguous. Per germline, CDR1 LNHDA and CDR2 SQIVND (reference sequence). Trimming shortened V by 5 bases and J by 0 bases, and 16 bases separated the two germline ends. This CDR3 is 17 amino acids long. The CDR3 DNA is TGTGCCAGTAGTGTACCGGGATCCCATGCAACTAATGAAAAACTGTTTTTT. Protein: CASSVPGSHATNEKLFF.

This clonotype has a handful of counts. The CDR3 region has the DNA TGTGCCAGTAGTCCGGACAGGGGGAAAAACTATGGCTACACCTTC. Encoded protein: CASSPDRGKNYGYTF. The rearrangement links TRBV19 to TRBJ1-2, with TRBD1 matching over 10 bases. Germline V gives CDR1 LNHDA, CDR2 SQIVND (reference sequence). This CDR3 comprises 15 residues. J gave up 2 bases and V 5 bases, and 5 bases lay outside the gene matches.

This clonotype has more than one count but fewer than ten. One end of the junction is discordant with germline, which a read error may explain. This chain links TRBV11-1 with TRBJ1-6; 9 positions agree with TRBD1. The CDR3 sequence is 16 residues long. The germline V gene has CDR1 SGHAT and CDR2 FQDESV (reference sequence). The CDR3 coding sequence is TGCGCCAGCAGCTTGTCGGGACAGGGAGGTAATTCACCCCTCCACTTT. Its translation: CASSLSGQGGNSPLHF.

In regard to this clonotype: This may come from a read error, since a much larger clone is one base off. The chain carries TRBV10-3 and TRBJ1-5, with D possibly matching TRBD1 (6 bases). Germline assignment: CDR1 ENHRY and CDR2 SYGVKD. The V end lost 0 bases, the J end lost 1 base, and 10 bases lay between the germline ends. There are 16 residues in the CDR3. CDR3: CAISESGQTSNQPQHF. The CDR3 DNA reads as TGTGCCATCAGTGAGTCCGGACAGACCAGCAATCAGCCCCAGCATTTT.

This chain uses TRBV11-2 with TRBJ2-6, with a possible D match to TRBD2 (6 bases). The CDR3 has 16 amino acids. Germline V gives CDR1 SGHAT, CDR2 FQNNGV. V lost 5 bases and J 4 bases, leaving 15 bases between the germline ends. The CDR3 protein is CASSPSGGSGANVLTF. Written as DNA, the CDR3 is TGTGCCAGCAGCCCCAGCGGAGGGTCCGGGGCCAACGTCCTGACTTTC.

The genes are TRBV7-2 and TRBJ2-5, with 9 bases matching TRBD2. In germline, CDR1 is SGHTA, CDR2 FQGNSA. The ends lost 4 bases at V and 5 bases at J; junction bases unmatched: 8. This CDR3 is built from 15 residues. CDR3 sequence: CASSSVAGGPETQYF. The CDR3 coding sequence is TGTGCCAGCAGCTCAGTCGCGGGAGGGCCGGAGACCCAGTACTTC.

The V gene is TRBV2, the J gene TRBJ1-6; 9 bases line up with TRBD1. Unmatched junction bases numbered 3, after V lost 5 bases and J lost 7 bases. Germline CDR1 and CDR2: SNHLY and FYNNEI. There are 14 residues in the CDR3. Here the CDR3 DNA reads TGTGCCAGCAGTTTTGGGACAGGGAATTCACCCCTCCACTTT. Translation: CASSFGTGNSPLHF.

This clonotype was seen once. V is TRBV5-1 and J is TRBJ2-7, with no clear D. Germline assignment: CDR1 SGHRS and CDR2 YFSETQ. There are 15 residues in the CDR3. Trimming cost V 0 bases and J 3 bases, with 13 bases left between them. The CDR3 nucleotides are TGCGCCAGCAGCTTGGATGGCACACCCAACTACGAGCAGTACTTC. This gives the protein CASSLDGTPNYEQYF.

This clonotype was picked up a small number of times. The rearrangement joins TRBV6-1 to TRBJ1-6; D unclear. V was trimmed by 11 bases and J by 8 bases, leaving 19 bases between them. CDR3 length: 14 amino acids. Germline V gene lookup returns CDR1 MNHNS and CDR2 SASEGT. CDR3 in amino acids: CAGKGPGSHSPLHF. The CDR3 nucleotides read TGTGCCGGAAAAGGACCTGGATCGCATTCACCCCTCCACTTT.

Worth noting for this clonotype: A much larger clonotype is one base distant, so this may be a read error. The CDR3 ends on some other residue instead of the conserved phenylalanine or tryptophan, so this is likely a read error. The rearrangement joins TRBV19 to TRBJ1-5, with unresolved D. V was cut by 1 base and J by 4 bases, with 8 bases left in between. The CDR3 has 14 amino acids. Looked up from germline, CDR1 is LNHDA and CDR2 is SQIVND (reference sequence). Here the CDR3 reads CASSIVAGNQPQHS. Written as DNA, the CDR3 is TGTGCCAGTAGTATAGTGGCGGGAAATCAGCCCCAGCATTCT.

The V call is TRBV10-3, the J call TRBJ2-7, with D perhaps matching TRBD2 (5 bases). V lost 3 bases to trimming and J lost 5 bases, with 11 bases between them. The CDR3 extends over 13 amino acids. CDR1 and CDR2 from the germline V gene are ENHRY and SYGVKD. The CDR3 bases are TGTGCCATCAGTGAAGCGGAGGTCGACGAGCAGTACTTC. This translates into CAISEAEVDEQYF.

The chain uses TRBV11-2 and TRBJ2-2; D assignment may be TRBD1 or TRBD2 (5 bases each). Germline V lookup: CDR1 SGHAT, CDR2 FQNNGV. V was clipped by 3 bases and J by 6 bases, with 17 bases between them. This CDR3 has 16 amino acids. The DNA for the CDR3 is TGTGCCAGCAGCTTGCTGGGGGAACCTAAGGCCGGGGAGCTGTTTTTT. Its translation: CASSLLGEPKAGELFF.

This clonotype was seen many times. The chain couples TRBV19 to TRBJ1-4; no clear D. V lost 9 bases and J lost 8, with 19 bases in between. The CDR3 extends over 14 amino acids. Germline V gives CDR1 LNHDA, CDR2 SQIVND (reference sequence). CDR3 residues: CASFSLDGEEKLFF. The DNA of the CDR3 is TGTGCCAGCTTCTCCCTGGACGGGGAAGAAAAACTGTTTTTT.

This clonotype has a handful of counts. The chain combines TRBV9 with TRBJ2-7; D may be TRBD1 or TRBD2 (5 bases each). This CDR3 spans 13 amino acids. Germline V lookup: CDR1 SGDLS, CDR2 YYNGEE. The V end was cut by 2 bases, the J end by 9 bases, with 15 bases between. The CDR3 DNA sequence: TGTGCCAGCAGCGTTGGGACCGATACTGGGCAGTACTTC. Its protein product is CASSVGTDTGQYF.

This chain uses TRBV6-5 with TRBJ1-4; perhaps TRBD1 as D (5 bases). The V end lost 4 bases, the J end lost 7 bases, and 13 bases lay between the germline ends. The CDR3 is 14 residues long. Germline assignment: CDR1 MNHEY and CDR2 SVGAGI. This chain's CDR3 is CASSSDGGGEKLFF. The CDR3 DNA reads as TGTGCCAGCAGTTCGGACGGGGGGGGTGAAAAACTGTTTTTT.

J is TRBJ2-2 and V is TRBV5-1; D might be TRBD1 or TRBD2, each matching 5 bases. Germline loops: CDR1 SGHRS, CDR2 YFSETQ. The V gene lost 4 bases and the J gene lost 7 bases, with 23 bases spanning the gap. This CDR3 spans 17 amino acids. The CDR3 sequence: CASSMEARDVGIGELFF. The CDR3 DNA reads as TGCGCCAGCAGCATGGAGGCTCGGGACGTGGGTATCGGGGAGCTGTTTTTT. Full variable domain (outside the CDR3, taken from reference TRBV5-1 and TRBJ2-2): KAGVTQTPRYLIKTRGQQVTLSCSPISGHRSVSWYQQTPGQGLQFLFEYFSETQRNKGNFPGRFSGRQFSNSRSEMNVSTLELGDSALYLCASSMEARDVGIGELFFGEGSRLTVL.

The V gene is TRBV20-1, the J gene TRBJ1-1; TRBD1 is a possible D gene (6 bases). The germline CDR1 and CDR2 sequences are DFQATT and SNEGSKA (reference sequence). CDR3 size: 12 residues. The chain's CDR3 is CRLTGGNTEAFF. The DNA for the CDR3 is TGCAGACTGACAGGAGGGAACACTGAAGCTTTCTTT.

The CDR3 DNA reads TGTGCCAGTAGTATTGGCCAGGGGGAAACTCAGCCCCAGCATTTT. Protein: CASSIGQGETQPQHF. The chain carries TRBV19 and TRBJ1-5, with 7 bases aligning to TRBD1. Germline CDR1 is LNHDA and CDR2 is SQIVND (reference sequence). The trim removed 3 bases at V and 6 bases at J, leaving 8 bases unmatched. This CDR3 region has 15 residues.

V and J are TRBV5-8 and TRBJ2-3; possibly TRBD1 or TRBD2 for D (6 bases each). The germline CDR1 and CDR2 sequences are SGHTS and YDEGEE. The CDR3 sequence is 16 residues long. V was trimmed by 1 base and J by 2 bases, leaving 14 bases between them. CDR3 coding DNA: TGTGCCAGCAGCTTGTTCAGGGGAGGAGTCACAGATACGCAGTATTTT. Protein sequence: CASSLFRGGVTDTQYF.